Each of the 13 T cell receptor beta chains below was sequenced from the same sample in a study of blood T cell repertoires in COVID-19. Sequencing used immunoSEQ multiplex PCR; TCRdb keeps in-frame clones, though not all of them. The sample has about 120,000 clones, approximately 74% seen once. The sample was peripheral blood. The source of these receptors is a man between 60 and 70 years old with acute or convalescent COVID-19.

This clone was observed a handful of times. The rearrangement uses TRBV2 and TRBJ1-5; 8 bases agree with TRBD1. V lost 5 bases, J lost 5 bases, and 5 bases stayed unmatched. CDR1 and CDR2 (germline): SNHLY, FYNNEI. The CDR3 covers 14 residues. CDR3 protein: CASSLLRGHQPQHF. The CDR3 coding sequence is TGTGCCAGCAGTCTGCTCAGGGGGCATCAGCCCCAGCATTTT.

The CDR3 loop is CASSVSGSNTEAFF. CDR3 coding DNA: TGTGCCAGTAGTGTTTCAGGGTCGAACACTGAAGCTTTCTTT. V usage is TRBV19 and J usage is TRBJ1-1; tentatively, D is TRBD1 (5 bases). This CDR3 has 14 residues. CDR1 is LNHDA and CDR2 is SQIVND in the germline V gene (reference sequence). The ends were cut back, 5 bases at V and 1 base at J, with 11 bases in the middle.

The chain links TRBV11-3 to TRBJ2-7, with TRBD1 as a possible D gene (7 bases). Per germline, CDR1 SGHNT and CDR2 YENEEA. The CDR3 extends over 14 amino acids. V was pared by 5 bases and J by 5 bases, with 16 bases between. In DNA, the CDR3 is TGTGCCAGCAGCACACGACAGGGAGGTGACGAGCAGTACTTC. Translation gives CASSTRQGGDEQYF.

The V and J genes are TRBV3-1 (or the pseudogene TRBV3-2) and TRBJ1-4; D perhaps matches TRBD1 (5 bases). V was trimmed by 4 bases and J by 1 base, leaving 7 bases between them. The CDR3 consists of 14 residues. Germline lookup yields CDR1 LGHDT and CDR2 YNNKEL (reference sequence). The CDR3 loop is CASSRGETNEKLFF. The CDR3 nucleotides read TGTGCCAGCAGCCGGGGGGAAACTAATGAAAAACTGTTTTTT.

The CDR3 spells CATDREYEKLFF. Here the CDR3 DNA reads TGTGCCACGGACAGGGAGTACGAAAAACTGTTTTTT. This chain joins TRBV24-1 and TRBJ1-4, with 8 bases aligning to TRBD1. The CDR3 runs to 12 residues. Trimming cost V 10 bases and J 8 bases; bases outside gene matches: 5. Germline V gene lookup returns CDR1 KGHDR and CDR2 SFDVKD.

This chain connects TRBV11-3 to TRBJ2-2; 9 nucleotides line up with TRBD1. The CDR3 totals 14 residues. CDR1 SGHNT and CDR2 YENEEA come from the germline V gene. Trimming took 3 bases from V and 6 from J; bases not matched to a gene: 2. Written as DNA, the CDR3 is TGTGCCAGCAGCTTTACAGGGGGCCCCGGGGAGCTGTTTTTT. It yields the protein CASSFTGGPGELFF.

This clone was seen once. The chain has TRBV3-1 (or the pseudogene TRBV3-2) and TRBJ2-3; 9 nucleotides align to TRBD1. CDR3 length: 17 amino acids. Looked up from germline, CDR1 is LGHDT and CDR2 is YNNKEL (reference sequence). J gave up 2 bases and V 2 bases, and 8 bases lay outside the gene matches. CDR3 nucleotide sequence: TGTGCCAGCAGCCAACGGCCCGGGACAGGGCTCACAGATACGCAGTATTTT. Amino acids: CASSQRPGTGLTDTQYF.

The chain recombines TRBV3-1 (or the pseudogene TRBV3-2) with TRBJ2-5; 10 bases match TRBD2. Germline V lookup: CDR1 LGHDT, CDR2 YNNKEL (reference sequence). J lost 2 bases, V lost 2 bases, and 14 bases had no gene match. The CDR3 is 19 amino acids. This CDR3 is CASSQSRWGTSGVQETQYF. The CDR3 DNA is TGTGCCAGCAGCCAAAGCAGATGGGGTACTAGCGGGGTACAAGAGACCCAGTACTTC.

In DNA, the CDR3 is TGTGCCATCAGTGAGTCGACAGGGGGAACCTACGAGCAGTACTTC. This translates into CAISESTGGTYEQYF. This sequence joins TRBV10-3 and TRBJ2-7, with 9 positions matching TRBD1. J lost 2 bases, V lost 0 bases, and 2 bases had no gene match. Germline-derived CDR1 and CDR2 are ENHRY and SYGVKD. CDR3 length: 15 residues.

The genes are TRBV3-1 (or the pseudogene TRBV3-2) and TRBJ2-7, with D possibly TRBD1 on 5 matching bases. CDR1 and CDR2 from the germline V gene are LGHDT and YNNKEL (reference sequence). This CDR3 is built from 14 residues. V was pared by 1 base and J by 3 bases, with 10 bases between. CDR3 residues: CASSQVQGYYEQYF. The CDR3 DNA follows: TGTGCCAGCAGCCAAGTCCAGGGCTACTACGAGCAGTACTTC.

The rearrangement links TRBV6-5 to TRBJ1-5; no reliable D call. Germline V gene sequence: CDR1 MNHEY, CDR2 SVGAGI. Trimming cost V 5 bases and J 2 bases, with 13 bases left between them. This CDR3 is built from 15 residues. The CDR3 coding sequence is TGTGCCAGCAGTACAAACAGAGATCGCAATCAGCCCCAGCATTTT. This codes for CASSTNRDRNQPQHF.

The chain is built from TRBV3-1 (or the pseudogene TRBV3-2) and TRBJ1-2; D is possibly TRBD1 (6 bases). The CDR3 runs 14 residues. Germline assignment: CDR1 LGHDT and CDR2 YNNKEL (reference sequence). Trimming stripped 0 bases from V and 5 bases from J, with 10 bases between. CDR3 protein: CASSQDGGAYGYTF. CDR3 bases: TGTGCCAGCAGCCAAGACGGGGGGGCGTATGGCTACACCTTC.

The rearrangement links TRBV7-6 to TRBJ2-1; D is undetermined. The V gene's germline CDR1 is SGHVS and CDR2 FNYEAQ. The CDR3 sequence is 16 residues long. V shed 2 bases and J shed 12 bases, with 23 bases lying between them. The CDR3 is CASSLYLGSQVKVQFF. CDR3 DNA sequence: TGTGCCAGCAGCTTATACTTAGGCTCCCAGGTTAAGGTGCAGTTCTTC.